Shown below are 10 T cell receptor beta chains from a single sample sequenced in a study of blood T cells in healthy people across ages (dated by TCRdb to 2013 to 2016). Libraries were prepared through 5' RACE. The instrument was an Illumina HiSeq 2500. The second PCR ran for about 7 to 11 cycles and used a J-beta primer mix along with a sample-barcoded 5' primer. The public sequencing data were trimmed at Q25 with fastp and processed into clonotypes with MiXCR by TCRdb, which kept only in-frame beta chains. Every CDR3 protein is listed once, alongside the most common genes and DNA of its rows. A total of 500,000 to 550,000 distinct CDR3 sequences appear in this sample, around 24% of them only once. The ten largest clonotypes hold just under 9% of the sample. Another study also made use of these data, one on T cells of mothers and their children.

Material: blood. The receptors here all came from a boy aged 10-17 years in good health.

The chain's CDR3 is CASRLTSGGEQFF. The DNA of the CDR3 is TGTGCCAGCAGGCTTACTAGCGGGGGTGAGCAGTTCTTC. The rearrangement uses TRBV2 and TRBJ2-1; TRBD2 agrees at 11 bases. Per germline, CDR1 SNHLY and CDR2 FYNNEI. The CDR3 length is 13 residues. The J segment lost 9 bases and the V segment lost 6 bases, leaving 4 bases of the junction unmatched.

The sample holds a few counts of this clonotype. This chain links TRBV6-2 or TRBV6-3 with TRBJ2-2; no clear D. Trimming cost V 4 bases and J 5 bases, with 14 bases left between them. This CDR3 is built from 15 residues. CDR1 and CDR2 (germline): MNHEY, SVGEGT. CDR3 DNA: TGTGCCAGCAGTTCAGTCGGAGAGAGGACCGGGGAGCTGTTTTTT. Residues: CASSSVGERTGELFF.

This clonotype was counted only a few times. V gene TRBV9 combines with J gene TRBJ2-1, with 9 nucleotides matching TRBD2. Per the germline V gene, CDR1 is SGDLS and CDR2 is YYNGEE. The CDR3 totals 17 residues. J gave up 4 bases and V 0 bases, and 8 bases lay outside the gene matches. The CDR3 region has the DNA TGTGCCAGCAGCGTAGGGACCAGCGGGGGGAGGTACAATGAGCAGTTCTTC. It specifies CASSVGTSGGRYNEQFF.

This clonotype was picked up a small number of times. The V call is TRBV20-1, the J call TRBJ1-2; 7 nucleotides match TRBD1. Germline loops: CDR1 DFQATT, CDR2 SNEGSKA (reference sequence). The CDR3 loop spans 13 amino acids. With 2 bases clipped from V and 3 bases from J, the junction kept 3 bases outside the gene matches. The DNA for the CDR3 is TGCAGTGCTAGAAGACAGGGAGACTATGGCTACACCTTC. The encoded protein is CSARRQGDYGYTF.

Only a few counts were recorded for this clonotype. The rearrangement links TRBV4-1 to TRBJ2-5; 9 nucleotides line up with TRBD2. Gene TRBJ2-7 matches the end of the DNA better, so the J call may be wrong. In germline, CDR1 is MGHRA, CDR2 YSYEKL. The CDR3 runs 16 residues. CDR3 nucleotides: TGCGCCAGCAGCCAGCTTAGCGGGAGCGGCTTCTACGAGCAGTACTTC. Residues: CASSQLSGSGFYEQYF.

The rearrangement joins TRBV9 to TRBJ2-5, with 10 nucleotides matching TRBD2. Trimming at V came to 3 bases and at J to 4 bases, leaving 6 bases not matched to a gene. The length of the CDR3 is 15 residues. CDR1 and CDR2 from the germline V gene are SGDLS and YYNGEE. CDR3 sequence: CASSAASGSGETQYF. The CDR3 DNA reads as TGTGCCAGCAGCGCCGCTAGCGGGAGCGGAGAGACCCAGTACTTC.

This clonotype was found a few times. The chain recombines TRBV7-2 with TRBJ1-4; maybe TRBD1 (5 bases). Trimming took off 2 bases at V and 8 bases at J, with 15 bases between the two ends. Germline CDR1 is SGHTA and CDR2 is FQGNSA. This CDR3 region has 15 residues. CDR3 residues: CASSLNYRSPEKLFF. The CDR3 coding sequence is TGTGCCAGCAGCTTAAACTACAGGAGCCCCGAAAAACTGTTTTTT. The full variable domain, in which reference TRBV7-2 and TRBJ1-4 provide the parts outside the CDR3, is GAGVSQSPSNKVTEKGKDVELRCDPISGHTALYWYRQSLGQGLEFLIYFQGNSAPDKSGLPSDRFSAERTGGSVSTLTIQRTQQEDSAVYLCASSLNYRSPEKLFFGSGTQLSVL.

This clonotype was detected only a few times. This CDR3 reads CSAPRSGTGVNLYEAFF. CDR3 in DNA: TGCAGTGCCCCAAGGAGCGGGACAGGGGTTAACCTTTATGAAGCTTTCTTT. This chain uses TRBV20-1 with TRBJ1-1; 10 bases match TRBD1. V gave up 6 bases and J gave up 7 bases; unmatched junction bases: 20. The CDR3 consists of 17 residues. CDR1 and CDR2 from the germline V gene are DFQATT and SNEGSKA (reference sequence).

V and J are TRBV28 and TRBJ2-7, with 12 bases lining up with TRBD2. The germline CDR1 and CDR2 sequences are MDHEN and SYDVKM. The CDR3 sequence is 15 residues long. The V segment lost 4 bases and the J segment 5 bases; nucleotides outside the gene matches: 6. In DNA form, the CDR3 reads TGTGCCAGCAGTTCGTCTAGCGGGAGGGTCCACGAGCAGTACTTC. Translation gives CASSSSSGRVHEQYF.

Ten or more counts support this clonotype. The chain links TRBV20-1 to TRBJ1-6; TRBD1 matches 7 bases. Trimming cost V 2 bases and J 8 bases; bases outside gene matches: 12. The CDR3 covers 16 residues. The germline CDR1 and CDR2 sequences are DFQATT and SNEGSKA (reference sequence). The CDR3 DNA sequence: TGCAGTGCTAGACTGTCAGGGGGTTATCGGGATTCACCCCTCCACTTT. As protein: CSARLSGGYRDSPLHF.